This T cell receptor (beta chain) was recovered during a study of OX40 agonist ivuxolimab in advanced cancers. Study-level background: At 0.01 to 10 mg/kg, ivuxolimab was administered intravenously to patients every 2 weeks.

With respect to this clone: Its specificity is not known.

Sequencing was performed with immunoSEQ multiplex PCR; in TCRdb, only in-frame clones are kept and a portion is missing. The sample carries about 15,000 clones, more than 70% recorded once. Sampling times: baseline, cycle 4 day 1, cycle 7 day 1. Study results and caveats: Partial responders at 0.1-3.0 mg/kg showed near-lowest clonal expansion.

The specimen comprised CD4+ or CD8+ T cells sorted from blood, sampled in a trial of the OX40 agonist ivuxolimab. This TCR was recovered from an adult with an advanced solid tumor such as melanoma, head and neck, liver or kidney cancer.

CDR3 coding DNA: TGTGCCAGTAGTATATTCTCAAGCGGGGCGGCCTCCTACAATGAGCAGTTCTTC. This gives the protein CASSIFSSGAASYNEQFF. The genes are TRBV19 and TRBJ2-1; 7 nucleotides line up with TRBD2. In germline, CDR1 is LNHDA, CDR2 SQIVND (reference sequence). This CDR3 contains 18 residues. Trimming at V came to 2 bases and at J to 0 bases, leaving 10 bases not matched to a gene.